Reported below is one T cell receptor beta chain. The antigen is unknown. The data were obtained in a study of shared clonotypes between healthy human individuals. Study observations and caveats: Sharing across four donors was highest in naive CD4 (roughly 5%) and lowest in memory CD8 (0.4%).

Here immunoSEQ multiplex PCR was the method, and the copy in TCRdb shows in-frame clones only, minus some. The table has some 1 million clones, 65% to 80% seen once. The length of the CDR3 is 14 residues. The germline gives CDR1 MDHEN, CDR2 SYDVKM. Trimming cost V 3 bases and J 7 bases, with 13 bases left between them. Specimen: memory CD4+ T cells sorted from blood. Subset of the sample: CD45RA-negative fraction. The chain is built from TRBV28 and TRBJ1-5; TRBD1 is a possible D gene (6 bases). This receptor was identified in a man aged 18 to 35 in good health. In nucleotides, the CDR3 is TGTGCCAGCAGTTTCGATGGGGGCAGGCAGCCCCAGCATTTT. Protein product: CASSFDGGRQPQHF.